A single sample is the source of the 10 T cell receptor beta chains below, sequenced in a study of blood T cell repertoires in COVID-19. The data were produced by immunoSEQ multiplex PCR, yet TCRdb's version contains in-frame clones alone and is incomplete. The data show approximately 270,000 clones, 88% seen once. Material: peripheral blood. Receptors originate from a man of 80 years or more with acute or convalescent COVID-19.

The V call is TRBV19, the J call TRBJ2-2; weak D call: TRBD1 (5 bases). The CDR3 spans 14 residues. In germline, CDR1 is LNHDA, CDR2 SQIVND (reference sequence). V dropped 6 bases and J dropped 0 bases, with 8 bases sitting between them. In DNA form, the CDR3 reads TGTGCCAGTAGCATCAGGGCGAACACCGGGGAGCTGTTTTTT. Protein product: CASSIRANTGELFF. Full variable domain (remainder filled in from reference TRBV19 and TRBJ2-2): DGGITQSPKYLFRKEGQNVTLSCEQNLNHDAMYWYRQDPGQGLRLIYYSQIVNDFQKGDIAEGYSVSREKKESFPLTVTSAQKNPTAFYLCASSIRANTGELFFGEGSRLTVL.

This chain connects TRBV29-1 to TRBJ2-3; tentatively, D is TRBD2 (5 bases). CDR3 length equals 12 residues. From germline, CDR1 is SQVTM and CDR2 ANQGSEA. With 8 bases removed from V and 2 bases from J, the gap between germline ends came to 11 bases. CDR3 in amino acids: CSPRVYTDTQYF. In DNA form, the CDR3 reads TGCAGCCCGAGGGTCTACACAGATACGCAGTATTTT.

V and J are TRBV25-1 and TRBJ1-6, with D perhaps TRBD1 (5 bases). This CDR3 is built from 15 residues. V was cut by 3 bases and J by 5 bases, with 11 bases left in between. The V gene's germline CDR1 is MGHDK and CDR2 SYGVNS. CDR3 nucleotides: TGTGCCAGCAGTGACAGGGTTGGAGATAATTCACCCCTCCACTTT. Its protein product is CASSDRVGDNSPLHF.

The gene calls are TRBV28 and TRBJ2-6; D perhaps matches TRBD2 (6 bases). From germline, CDR1 is MDHEN and CDR2 SYDVKM. The CDR3 is 15 residues long. Trimming removed 6 bases at V and 4 bases at J, with 13 bases between. The CDR3 protein is CASRGEVTGANVLTF. CDR3 sequence (DNA): TGTGCCAGCAGAGGGGAGGTCACAGGGGCCAACGTCCTGACTTTC.

A few counts support this clone. V and J are TRBV18 and TRBJ2-3, with 7 nucleotides matching TRBD1. This CDR3 spans 15 amino acids. The trim removed 6 bases at V and 6 bases at J, leaving 12 bases unmatched. The V gene's germline CDR1 is KGHSH and CDR2 LQKENI. Here the CDR3 DNA reads TGTGCCAGCTCCCAAGGACAAGGGGACAGTGATACGCAGTATTTT. Translation: CASSQGQGDSDTQYF.

This clone showed up just a few times. The DNA for the CDR3 is TGTGCCAGCAGCGCCCGACAGGGAGGTGACAATGAGCAGTTCTTC. It is translated as CASSARQGGDNEQFF. This chain uses TRBV9 with TRBJ2-1; TRBD1 is a possible D gene (7 bases). The V end was cut by 3 bases, the J end by 5 bases, with 15 bases between. From germline, CDR1 is SGDLS and CDR2 YYNGEE. The CDR3 has 15 amino acids.

The J gene is TRBJ1-1, the V gene TRBV9, with 8 bases lining up with TRBD1. The CDR3 sequence is 17 residues long. V lost 0 bases, J lost 0 bases, and 7 bases stayed unmatched. CDR1 is SGDLS and CDR2 is YYNGEE in the germline V gene. The CDR3 coding sequence is TGTGCCAGCAGCGTAGCAGGGGGCTTGAGTGTGAACACTGAAGCTTTCTTT. It encodes CASSVAGGLSVNTEAFF. Drawing the rest from reference TRBV9 and TRBJ1-1, the complete variable domain is DSGVTQTPKHLITATGQRVTLRCSPRSGDLSVYWYQQSLDQGLQFLIQYYNGEERAKGNILERFSAQQFPDLHSELNLSSLELGDSALYFCASSVAGGLSVNTEAFFGQGTRLTVV.

This rearrangement joins TRBV19 to TRBJ2-1, with D possibly being TRBD1 (6 bases). The germline V gene has CDR1 LNHDA and CDR2 SQIVND (reference sequence). This CDR3 has 14 residues. The V end lost 6 bases, the J end lost 0 bases, and 9 bases lay between the germline ends. The DNA for the CDR3 is TGTGCCAGTAGAAGGACAGCCTCCTACAATGAGCAGTTCTTC. Translated, it gives CASRRTASYNEQFF.

The gene calls are TRBV11-2 and TRBJ1-4; D is perhaps TRBD1 (6 bases). The germline CDR1 and CDR2 sequences are SGHAT and FQNNGV. Trimming removed 3 bases at V and 10 bases at J, with 15 bases between. CDR3 length equals 14 residues. The CDR3 here is CASSFAPGVVKLFF. The CDR3 region has the DNA TGTGCCAGCAGCTTTGCTCCAGGGGTGGTAAAACTGTTTTTT.

On this clone: Sequence at one end of the junction differs from germline and may be a read error. The genes are TRBV29-1 and TRBJ2-3; D remains ambiguous. Per germline, CDR1 SQVTM and CDR2 ANQGSEA. This CDR3 is built from 13 residues. CDR3 in amino acids: CSVEEWSIDTQYF. CDR3 sequence (DNA): TGCAGCGTTGAAGAGTGGAGCATAGATACGCAGTATTTT.